The entry that follows covers one T cell receptor beta chain sequence. Antigen specificity is unknown. TCRdb re-called the 5' RACE reads and catalogs CDR3 proteins one per entry, DNA excluded. There are 350,000 to 450,000 distinct CDR3 sequences in the sample, with around 4.9% held by the top ten. This CDR3 has 17 amino acids. The V gene's germline CDR1 is SGHRS and CDR2 YFSETQ. This entry is derived from a study of T cells expressing NK-cell markers. The study's findings and limits: Whether the expanded NKG2C+ T cell clones recognized HCMV remained unclear.

The chain carries TRBV5-1 and TRBJ2-3; TCRdb calls TRBD1, which cannot be checked without DNA. Sequencing input: blood T cells: a sorted CD56 or NKG2C T cell subset, CD4+ or CD8+ T cells, or bulk PBMC T cells (not recorded which). The TCR originated in a man aged 18-75 years in good health. CDR3: CASSFGRDLFPTDTQYF. Full variable domain (rest looked up from reference TRBV5-1 and TRBJ2-3): KAGVTQTPRYLIKTRGQQVTLSCSPISGHRSVSWYQQTPGQGLQFLFEYFSETQRNKGNFPGRFSGRQFSNSRSEMNVSTLELGDSALYLCASSFGRDLFPTDTQYFGPGTRLTVL.